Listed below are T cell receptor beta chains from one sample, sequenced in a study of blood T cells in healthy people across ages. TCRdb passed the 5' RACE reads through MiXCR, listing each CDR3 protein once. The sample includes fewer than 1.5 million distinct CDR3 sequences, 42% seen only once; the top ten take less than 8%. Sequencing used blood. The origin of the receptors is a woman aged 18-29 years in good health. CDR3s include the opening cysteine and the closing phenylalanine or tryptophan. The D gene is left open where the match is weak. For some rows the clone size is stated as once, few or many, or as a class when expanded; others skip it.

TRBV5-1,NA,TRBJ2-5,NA,TGCGCCAGCAGCTGGACAATCAACGTGGGGACCCAGTACTTC,CASSWTINVGTQYF
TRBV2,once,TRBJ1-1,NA,TGTGCCAGCAGACCTGCTATGGCCGAAGCTTTCTTT,CASRPAMAEAFF
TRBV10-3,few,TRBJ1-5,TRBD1,TGTGCCATCAGCCAGGGACAGGGGGAGCAGCCCCAGCATTTT,CAISQGQGEQPQHF
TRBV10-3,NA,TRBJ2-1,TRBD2,TGTGCCATCAGTGATTTTTTCTCGAGCGGTAGCGGGTTGAGAGAGCAGTTCTTC,CAISDFFSSGSGLREQFF
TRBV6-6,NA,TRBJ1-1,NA,TGTGCCAGCAGTGACTCAGGGGTTACTGAAGCTTTCTTT,CASSDSGVTEAFF
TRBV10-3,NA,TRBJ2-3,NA,TGTGCCATCGGGGGGGCTACGGCAGATCTCACAGATACGCAGTATTTT,CAIGGATADLTDTQYF
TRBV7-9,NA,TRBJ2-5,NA,TGTGCCAGCAGCTGGGACGGCCGACAGTACTTC,CASSWDGRQYF
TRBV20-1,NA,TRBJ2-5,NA,TGCAGTGCTAGAGCCGGTACAGGCGGGGAGACCCAGTACTTC,CSARAGTGGETQYF
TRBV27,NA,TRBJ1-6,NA,TGTGCCAGCGGGCCGGGACATGGTAATTCACCCCTCCACTTT,CASGPGHGNSPLHF
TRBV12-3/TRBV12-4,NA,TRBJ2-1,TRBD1,TGTGCCAGCAGTATCAGGGACAGAAGCTCCTACAATGAGCAGTTCTTC,CASSIRDRSSYNEQFF
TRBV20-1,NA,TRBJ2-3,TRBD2,TGCAGTGCTCAAGACGGGACTAGCGGAACAGATACGCAGTATTTT,CSAQDGTSGTDTQYF
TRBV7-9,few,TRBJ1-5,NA,TGTGCCAGCAGCTTAGCGGTGCAGGCAGATAGCAATCAGCCCCAGCATTTT,CASSLAVQADSNQPQHF
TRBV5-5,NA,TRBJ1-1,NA,TGTGCCAGCAGCTCAGGACAGCCCATTGAAGCTTTCTTT,CASSSGQPIEAFF
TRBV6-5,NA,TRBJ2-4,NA,TGTGCCAGCAGTCAACAGGGTACCCAAGCCAAAAACATTCAGTACTTC,CASSQQGTQAKNIQYF
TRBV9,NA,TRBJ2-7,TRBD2,TGTGCCAGCAGCGGGGAGCGGGGGAGATCCTACAATGAGCAGTACTTC,CASSGERGRSYNEQYF
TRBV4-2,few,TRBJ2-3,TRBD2,TGTGCCAGCAGCCTGAGGGGTAGCGGGGGCTACACAGATACGCAGTATTTT,CASSLRGSGGYTDTQYF
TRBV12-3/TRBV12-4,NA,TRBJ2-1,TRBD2,TGTGCCATCAGTGGCGGGAGGGCCCTAAGGGCCTACAATGAGCAGTTCTTC,CAISGGRALRAYNEQFF
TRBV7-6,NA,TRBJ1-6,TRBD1,TGTGCCAGCAGCTCCCAGCCGGGGACAGATTCACCCCTCCACTTT,CASSSQPGTDSPLHF
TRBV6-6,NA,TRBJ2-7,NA,TGTGCCAGCAGTCGGCAGGGGTTTGGCGAGCAGTACTTC,CASSRQGFGEQYF
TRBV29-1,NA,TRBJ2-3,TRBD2,TGCAGCGTTGAAGAAGCGGGGTGGGCAGATACGCAGTATTTT,CSVEEAGWADTQYF
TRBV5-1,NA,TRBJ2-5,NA,TGCGCCAGCAGACCCGGGGGCCAAGGGTCGACCCAGTACTTC,CASRPGGQGSTQYF
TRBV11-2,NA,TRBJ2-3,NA,TGTGCCAGCAGCCCCTATCCAGATACGCAGTATTTT,CASSPYPDTQYF
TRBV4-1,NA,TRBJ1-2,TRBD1,TGCGCCAGCAGCGGAACTACGGACAGGGTCTATGGCTACACCTTC,CASSGTTDRVYGYTF
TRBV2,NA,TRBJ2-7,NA,TGTGCCAGCAATAGGGACCCCTACGAGCAGTACTTC,CASNRDPYEQYF
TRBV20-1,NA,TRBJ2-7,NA,TGCAGTGCCCCCCCCCCAGGCTTAAATGAGCAGTACTTC,CSAPPPGLNEQYF
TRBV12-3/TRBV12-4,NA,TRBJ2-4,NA,TGTGCCAGCAGCCCTCGGATAAACAGTCTAGCCAAAAACATTCAGTACTTC,CASSPRINSLAKNIQYF
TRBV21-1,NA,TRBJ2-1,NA,TGTGCCAGCAGCAAAGCGCTGGGCAGGGTGTACAATGAGCAGTTCTTC,CASSKALGRVYNEQFF
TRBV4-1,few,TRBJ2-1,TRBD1,TGCGCCAGCAGCCGGGGGAGTTACCGGGACAGGGGAAATGAGCAGTTCTTC,CASSRGSYRDRGNEQFF
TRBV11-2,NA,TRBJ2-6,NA,TGTGCCAGCAGCTCAGATTACTCTGGGGCCAACGTCCTGACTTTC,CASSSDYSGANVLTF
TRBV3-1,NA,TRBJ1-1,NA,TGTGCCAGCAGCCGAGGGGGAGGGGGAGCTTTCTTT,CASSRGGGGAFF
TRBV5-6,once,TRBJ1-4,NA,TGTGCCAGCAGCTTGGCTATGGACAGATATGAAAAACTGTTTTTT,CASSLAMDRYEKLFF